A single sample gave rise to the 26 T cell receptor beta chains below, sequenced in a study of blood T cell repertoires in COVID-19 (dated by TCRdb to 2020 to 2022). Library construction relied on the immunoSEQ multiplex PCR assay. TCRdb's version of the immuneACCESS table is confined to in-frame rearrangements and falls short of the full clone set. An unresolved V gene accounts for under half of the shortfall where checked; the remainder is of unknown origin. This sample comprises a few hundred thousand clones, around 80% of them detected only once. About 1.3% of the sample rests with the top ten. Sequenced: peripheral blood. These receptors were collected from a woman aged 25 to 45 with COVID-19, enrolled during active disease.

The chain uses TRBV9 and TRBJ1-6, with D tentatively TRBD1 (5 bases). V was pared by 1 base and J by 5 bases, with 7 bases between. The CDR3 has 14 amino acids. Germline CDR1 SGDLS, CDR2 YYNGEE. The CDR3 here is CASSVTGDNSPLHF. In nucleotides, the CDR3 is TGTGCCAGCAGCGTAACGGGGGATAATTCACCCCTCCACTTT. Filled out from reference TRBV9 and TRBJ1-6, the complete variable domain reads DSGVTQTPKHLITATGQRVTLRCSPRSGDLSVYWYQQSLDQGLQFLIQYYNGEERAKGNILERFSAQQFPDLHSELNLSSLELGDSALYFCASSVTGDNSPLHFGNGTRLTVT.

The genes are TRBV12-3 or TRBV12-4 and TRBJ2-4; 7 bases are a match to TRBD1. Trimming cost V 6 bases and J 5 bases; bases outside gene matches: 4. This CDR3 contains 13 residues. The CDR3 sequence is CASSPDRQNIQYF. The CDR3, as DNA: TGTGCCAGCAGCCCGGACAGGCAAAACATTCAGTACTTC.

The genes are TRBV3-1 (or the pseudogene TRBV3-2) and TRBJ2-1; D might be TRBD2 (6 bases). Trimming removed 4 bases from V and 6 bases from J, with 13 bases in between. This CDR3 comprises 14 residues. Germline V CDR1 and CDR2: LGHDT, YNNKEL (reference sequence). CDR3 sequence reads: CASSPLGTFNEQFF. Written as DNA, the CDR3 is TGTGCCAGCAGCCCCCTAGGGACTTTCAATGAGCAGTTCTTC.

This clone was detected once. CDR3 DNA sequence: TGTGCCAGTTCCCGGACTAGCGGGAGATCAGATACGCAGTATTTT. It codes for CASSRTSGRSDTQYF. This chain joins TRBV19 and TRBJ2-3; 13 bases are shared with TRBD2. This CDR3 has 15 amino acids. Germline V gene lookup returns CDR1 LNHDA and CDR2 SQIVND (reference sequence). The junction had 6 bases not matched to a gene; V was cut back by 8 bases and J by 4 bases.

This clone was counted only a few times. The chain recombines TRBV18 with TRBJ1-1, with D unclear. Looked up from germline, CDR1 is KGHSH and CDR2 is LQKENI. The ends were cut back, 3 bases at V and 1 base at J, with 12 bases in the middle. CDR3 length: 15 amino acids. The CDR3 sequence is CASSPNTWQNTEAFF. CDR3 in DNA: TGTGCCAGCTCACCCAATACATGGCAGAACACTGAAGCTTTCTTT.

The J gene is TRBJ1-2, the V gene TRBV30, with 9 bases lining up with TRBD1. The CDR3 covers 13 residues. CDR1 and CDR2 from the germline V gene are GTSNPN and SVGIG (reference sequence). With V trimmed by 3 bases and J by 5 bases, 4 bases remained unmatched. CDR3 protein: CAWRQGAFYGYTF. CDR3 coding DNA: TGTGCCTGGAGACAGGGGGCTTTTTATGGCTACACCTTC.

This sequence joins TRBV15 and TRBJ1-4; possibly TRBD1 for D (5 bases). Germline CDR1 and CDR2: LNHNV and YYDKDF (reference sequence). The CDR3 loop spans 15 amino acids. The ends were cut back, 3 bases at V and 8 bases at J, with 16 bases in the middle. CDR3: CATSRGYTGEEKLFF. Written as DNA, the CDR3 is TGTGCCACCAGCAGGGGGTACACAGGAGAGGAAAAACTGTTTTTT.

The chain employs TRBV14 and TRBJ1-1; the D gene is possibly TRBD1 (5 bases). This CDR3 region has 15 residues. Trimming shortened V by 2 bases and J by 7 bases, and 17 bases separated the two germline ends. Germline V gene lookup returns CDR1 SGHDN and CDR2 FVKESK. CDR3 residues: CASSQLLGVGLEAFF. The CDR3 coding sequence is TGTGCCAGCAGCCAACTCCTAGGGGTTGGGCTTGAAGCTTTCTTT. The full variable domain, with the rest looked up from reference TRBV14 and TRBJ1-1, is EAGVTQFPSHSVIEKGQTVTLRCDPISGHDNLYWYRRVMGKEIKFLLHFVKESKQDESGMPNNRFLAERTGGTYSTLKVQPAELEDSGVYFCASSQLLGVGLEAFFGQGTRLTVV.

The chain joins TRBV19 to TRBJ1-6, with 7 bases lining up with TRBD1. The ends lost 0 bases at V and 10 bases at J; junction bases unmatched: 6. The CDR3 sequence is 15 residues long. CDR1 and CDR2 (germline): LNHDA, SQIVND (reference sequence). The CDR3 is CASSIDTTGLSPLHF. CDR3 DNA sequence: TGTGCCAGTAGTATAGATACGACAGGGCTATCACCCCTCCACTTT.

A single count supports this clone. V and J are TRBV9 and TRBJ1-4; the match to TRBD1 covers 7 bases. Germline trimming cut 3 bases from V and 7 bases from J; bases unmatched to any gene: 6. Per germline, CDR1 SGDLS and CDR2 YYNGEE. The CDR3 loop spans 14 amino acids. The CDR3 region is CASSEGGQPEKLFF. The CDR3 DNA follows: TGTGCCAGCAGCGAGGGGGGACAGCCTGAAAAACTGTTTTTT. Drawing the rest from reference TRBV9 and TRBJ1-4, the complete variable domain is DSGVTQTPKHLITATGQRVTLRCSPRSGDLSVYWYQQSLDQGLQFLIQYYNGEERAKGNILERFSAQQFPDLHSELNLSSLELGDSALYFCASSEGGQPEKLFFGSGTQLSVL.

The V gene is TRBV6-7, the J gene TRBJ1-3, with TRBD1 matching 10 bases. TRBV6-7 belongs to the ORF category, with a function that is uncertain. V was clipped by 2 bases and J by 2 bases; unmatched bases: 3. The CDR3 is made up of 16 amino acids. The CDR3 DNA reads TGTGCCAGCAGTTACAAGGACAGGGGGACTGGAAACACCATATATTTT. As protein: CASSYKDRGTGNTIYF.

This chain joins TRBV5-4 and TRBJ1-1; D unclear. Germline CDR1 and CDR2: SGHNT and YYREEE (reference sequence). The CDR3 has 14 amino acids. V was clipped by 6 bases and J by 5 bases, with 17 bases between them. The CDR3 loop is CASTNPGRETEAFF. The CDR3 DNA reads TGTGCCAGCACCAACCCCGGGAGGGAAACTGAAGCTTTCTTT.

The gene calls are TRBV5-1 and TRBJ2-3; 10 bases are a match to TRBD2. Germline V gene data show CDR1 as SGHRS and CDR2 as YFSETQ. The CDR3 has 15 amino acids. The junction had 8 bases not matched to a gene; V was cut back by 3 bases and J by 7 bases. DNA of the CDR3: TGCGCCAGCAGCTCGCCTAGCGGGGGAGTGAATACGCAGTATTTT. Protein product: CASSSPSGGVNTQYF.

V usage is TRBV27 and J usage is TRBJ1-1; 9 bases fit TRBD1. J lost 3 bases, V lost 5 bases, and 7 bases had no gene match. The CDR3 covers 15 residues. The germline V gene has CDR1 MNHEY and CDR2 SMNVEV (reference sequence). CDR3 sequence: CASSPRDREDTEAFF. CDR3 nucleotides: TGTGCCAGCAGTCCCCGGGACAGGGAGGACACTGAAGCTTTCTTT.

The chain couples TRBV19 to TRBJ2-7, with TRBD1 matching 7 bases. V shed 6 bases, J shed 0 bases, and the junction held 5 bases outside the gene matches. The CDR3 is 14 residues long. Looked up from germline, CDR1 is LNHDA and CDR2 is SQIVND (reference sequence). The CDR3 sequence: CASRQTGSSYEQYF. The CDR3 DNA reads as TGTGCCAGTAGGCAGACAGGGAGCTCCTACGAGCAGTACTTC. Based on the CDR3 plus reference TRBV19 and TRBJ2-7, the full variable domain is DGGITQSPKYLFRKEGQNVTLSCEQNLNHDAMYWYRQDPGQGLRLIYYSQIVNDFQKGDIAEGYSVSREKKESFPLTVTSAQKNPTAFYLCASRQTGSSYEQYFGPGTRLTVT.

The chain links TRBV2 to TRBJ1-1; D is ambiguous. V was clipped by 6 bases and J by 1 base, with 12 bases between them. The CDR3 is made up of 14 amino acids. Germline V gene sequence: CDR1 SNHLY, CDR2 FYNNEI. The CDR3 DNA follows: TGTGCCAGCAGGGATTCGAGGCAGAACACTGAAGCTTTCTTT. Its protein product is CASRDSRQNTEAFF.

The chain joins TRBV23-1 to TRBJ2-7, with 16 nucleotides matching TRBD2. TRBV23-1 belongs to the ORF category, with a function that is uncertain. V lost 3 bases and J lost 4; bases outside the gene matches: 6. The CDR3 length is 17 residues. The CDR3 here is CASSQGSGLAGGYEQYF. The CDR3 DNA is TGCGCCAGCAGTCAGGGATCGGGACTAGCGGGAGGGTACGAGCAGTACTTC.

The table lists this clone with a few counts. Other DNA sequences within the sample encode an identical CDR3. The chain employs TRBV27 and TRBJ1-1; tentatively, D is TRBD1 (5 bases). Trimming removed 3 bases at V and 6 bases at J, with 11 bases between. CDR1 is MNHEY, CDR2 SMNVEV, per germline (reference sequence). The CDR3 covers 13 residues. The CDR3 nucleotides are TGTGCCAGCAGTTTTGGGGTAGGGGCTGAAGCTTTCTTT. It codes for CASSFGVGAEAFF.

This clone came up a few times. This chain uses TRBV10-3 with TRBJ2-1, with TRBD2 matching 11 bases. The CDR3 is 15 amino acids. V lost 6 bases to trimming and J lost 8 bases; unmatched junction nucleotides: 9. Germline V gives CDR1 ENHRY, CDR2 SYGVKD. The CDR3 loop reads CAIRDTTSGTDEQFF. CDR3 DNA sequence: TGTGCCATCAGGGACACGACTAGCGGGACCGATGAGCAGTTCTTC.

This clone was detected once. The chain combines TRBV19 with TRBJ2-2; D may be TRBD1 (6 bases). The CDR3 runs 13 residues. CDR1 and CDR2 from the germline V gene are LNHDA and SQIVND (reference sequence). V shed 7 bases and J shed 4 bases, with 10 bases lying between them. The CDR3 reads CASTGGVTGELFF. In nucleotides, the CDR3 is TGTGCCAGTACTGGGGGCGTCACCGGGGAGCTGTTTTTT.

The chain couples TRBV7-9 to TRBJ2-7; possibly TRBD2 for D (7 bases). Germline loops: CDR1 SEHNR, CDR2 FQNEAQ (reference sequence). This CDR3 region has 15 residues. Trimming left V 2 bases short and J 3 bases short, with 14 bases between. In DNA form, the CDR3 reads TGTGCCAGCAGCTTATCTGGGGGGGCAAACTACGAGCAGTACTTC. This codes for CASSLSGGANYEQYF.

The V and J genes are TRBV2 and TRBJ2-2, with D possibly matching TRBD1 (6 bases). The CDR3 extends over 15 amino acids. V gave up 5 bases and J gave up 0 bases, with 10 bases separating them. Looked up from germline, CDR1 is SNHLY and CDR2 is FYNNEI. The CDR3, as DNA: TGTGCCAGCAGTCTGGACAGATCGAACACCGGGGAGCTGTTTTTT. Residues: CASSLDRSNTGELFF.

The genes are TRBV25-1 and TRBJ1-1; no reliable D call. The V end was cut by 4 bases, the J end by 0 bases, with 6 bases between. CDR3 length: 13 residues. The germline gives CDR1 MGHDK, CDR2 SYGVNS. The CDR3 nucleotides are TGTGCCAGCAGTGGCAGGTTGAACACTGAAGCTTTCTTT. Protein: CASSGRLNTEAFF.

V is TRBV7-2 and J is TRBJ2-1; 9 bases are a match to TRBD2. Germline V lookup: CDR1 SGHTA, CDR2 FQGNSA. After removal of 1 base from V and 12 bases from J, the junction contained 10 bases not matched to a gene. This CDR3 is built from 15 residues. The CDR3 spells CASSLEGLAGVGQFF. The CDR3, as DNA: TGTGCCAGCAGCTTAGAGGGACTAGCAGGGGTCGGGCAGTTCTTC.

J is TRBJ2-2 and V is TRBV3-1 (or the pseudogene TRBV3-2); TRBD2 matches 7 bases. CDR3 length: 13 residues. Looked up from germline, CDR1 is LGHDT and CDR2 is YNNKEL (reference sequence). Trimming removed 10 bases from V and 3 bases from J; junction bases left unmatched: 5. The CDR3 here is CATAGDYTGELFF. The CDR3 DNA reads as TGTGCCACCGCGGGGGACTACACCGGGGAGCTGTTTTTT.

This clone occurred once. The chain has TRBV18 and TRBJ2-7, with 7 bases identical to TRBD1. Losses at the gene ends were 4 bases for V and 7 bases for J; bases not matched to a gene: 7. CDR3 length equals 13 residues. Germline CDR1 KGHSH, CDR2 LQKENI. This chain's CDR3 is CASSLGAGGEQYF. CDR3 DNA: TGTGCCAGCTCACTCGGGGCAGGGGGAGAGCAGTACTTC.